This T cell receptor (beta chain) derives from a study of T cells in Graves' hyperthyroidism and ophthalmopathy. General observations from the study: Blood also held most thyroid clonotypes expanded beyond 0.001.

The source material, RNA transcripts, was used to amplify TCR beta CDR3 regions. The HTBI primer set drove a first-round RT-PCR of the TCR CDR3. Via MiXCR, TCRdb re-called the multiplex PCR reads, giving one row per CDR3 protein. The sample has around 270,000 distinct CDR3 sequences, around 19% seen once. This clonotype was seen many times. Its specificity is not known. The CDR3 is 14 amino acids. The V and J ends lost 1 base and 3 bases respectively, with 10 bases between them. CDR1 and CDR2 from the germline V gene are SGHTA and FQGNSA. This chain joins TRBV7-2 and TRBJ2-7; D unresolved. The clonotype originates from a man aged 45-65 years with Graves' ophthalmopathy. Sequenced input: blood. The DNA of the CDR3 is TGTGCCAGCAGCTTAGACACATCAAGCTACGAGCAGTACTTC. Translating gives CASSLDTSSYEQYF.